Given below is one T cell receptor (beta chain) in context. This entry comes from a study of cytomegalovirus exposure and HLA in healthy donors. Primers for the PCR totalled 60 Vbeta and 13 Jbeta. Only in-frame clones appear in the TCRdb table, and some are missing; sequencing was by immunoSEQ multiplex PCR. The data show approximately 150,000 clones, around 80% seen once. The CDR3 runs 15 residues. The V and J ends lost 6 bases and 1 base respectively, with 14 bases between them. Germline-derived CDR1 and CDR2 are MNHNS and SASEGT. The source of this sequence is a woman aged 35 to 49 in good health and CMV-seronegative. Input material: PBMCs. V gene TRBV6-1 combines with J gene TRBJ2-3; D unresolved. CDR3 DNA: TGTGCCAGCAGCCCGTACAGTACGGGCACAGATACGCAGTATTTT. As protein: CASSPYSTGTDTQYF.